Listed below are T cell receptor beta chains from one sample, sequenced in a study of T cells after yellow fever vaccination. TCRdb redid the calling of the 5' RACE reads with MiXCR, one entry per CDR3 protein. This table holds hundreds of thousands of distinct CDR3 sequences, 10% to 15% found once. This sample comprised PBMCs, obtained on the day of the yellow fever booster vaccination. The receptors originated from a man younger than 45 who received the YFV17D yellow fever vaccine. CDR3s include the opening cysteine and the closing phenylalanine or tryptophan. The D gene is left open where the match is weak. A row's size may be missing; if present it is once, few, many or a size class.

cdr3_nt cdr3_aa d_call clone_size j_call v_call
TGTGCCAGCTCCCCACAGCCCCAGCATTTT CASSPQPQHF . . TRBJ1-5 TRBV18
TGTGCCAGCAGCTTATTTGAAGCCTACGAGCAGTACTTC CASSLFEAYEQYF . few TRBJ2-7 TRBV7-9
TGTGCCAGCAGCTCCACAGGGATCCAAGAGACCCAGTACTTC CASSSTGIQETQYF . many TRBJ2-5 TRBV7-2
TGTGCCAGCAGCTCAAGGATCGGCGGGGAAAAACTGTTTTTT CASSSRIGGEKLFF . . TRBJ1-4 TRBV11-2
TGTGCCAGCACCTGGGGACAGAAGAACACTGAAGCTTTCTTT CASTWGQKNTEAFF TRBD1 . TRBJ1-1 TRBV12-3/TRBV12-4
TGTGCCAGCAGTCTGGGACTAGCGGGACCTGAGGCTACACAGTATTTT CASSLGLAGPEATQYF TRBD2 . TRBJ2-3 TRBV7-2
TGTGCCAGCAGCCCGGGTGGGGCCAGGAGGGACATTCAGTACTTC CASSPGGARRDIQYF . few TRBJ2-4 TRBV7-8
TGCGCCACTAAACAGGCAGATACGCAGTATTTT CATKQADTQYF . . TRBJ2-3 TRBV5-1
TGTGCCAGCAGTGAAGCGCTAGCAGGGCGGCCCCAGCATTTT CASSEALAGRPQHF . . TRBJ1-5 TRBV2
TGTGCCAGCTCACCACCCCTGGGCGAGCGGGAGGATTACGGTGAGCAGTTCTTC CASSPPLGEREDYGEQFF TRBD2 . TRBJ2-1 TRBV18
TGTGCCACCAGTGATATAGATACTAGCACAGATACGCAGTATTTT CATSDIDTSTDTQYF . . TRBJ2-3 TRBV24-1
TGCGCCAGCAGCCCGCGGACTAGCGAGATGAATGAGCAGTTCTTC CASSPRTSEMNEQFF TRBD2 . TRBJ2-1 TRBV5-1
TGCAGTGCTAGTGTAGCGGGAGGACCGAATGAGCAGTTCTTC CSASVAGGPNEQFF TRBD2 many TRBJ2-1 TRBV20-1
TGCACCAGCAGCCATACACGGGGCTCACTCTACGAGCAGTACTTC CTSSHTRGSLYEQYF . . TRBJ2-7 TRBV1
TGTGCCAGCAGGAGGGCGTCCGGAAACACCATATATTTT CASRRASGNTIYF . . TRBJ1-3 TRBV12-3/TRBV12-4
TGTGCCAGCAGTTACGTGCAGGGGCAAGAGACCCAGTACTTC CASSYVQGQETQYF . . TRBJ2-5 TRBV6-2/TRBV6-3
TGCGCCAGCAGCTTTGACGACAGGGGTTCTTACGAGCAGTACTTC CASSFDDRGSYEQYF TRBD1 . TRBJ2-7 TRBV5-1
TGTGCTAGCAGCTTAGGACAGCGAACAGATACGCAGTATTTT CASSLGQRTDTQYF . many TRBJ2-3 TRBV5-1